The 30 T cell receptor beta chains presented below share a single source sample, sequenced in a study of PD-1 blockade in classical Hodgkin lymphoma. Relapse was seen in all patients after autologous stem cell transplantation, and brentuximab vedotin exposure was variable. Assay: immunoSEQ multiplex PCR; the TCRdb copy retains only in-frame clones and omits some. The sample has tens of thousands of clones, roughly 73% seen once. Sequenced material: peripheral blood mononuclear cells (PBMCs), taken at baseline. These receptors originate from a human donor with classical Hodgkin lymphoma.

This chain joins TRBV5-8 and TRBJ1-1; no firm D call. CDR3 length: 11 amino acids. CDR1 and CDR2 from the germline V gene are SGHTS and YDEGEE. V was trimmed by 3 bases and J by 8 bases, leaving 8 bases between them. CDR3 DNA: TGTGCCAGCAGCTCAGACGTCGAAGCTTTCTTT. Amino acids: CASSSDVEAFF.

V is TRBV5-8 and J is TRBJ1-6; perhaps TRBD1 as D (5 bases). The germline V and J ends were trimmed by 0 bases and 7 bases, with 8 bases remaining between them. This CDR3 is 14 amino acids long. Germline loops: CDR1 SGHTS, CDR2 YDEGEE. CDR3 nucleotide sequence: TGTGCCAGCAGCTTGGGGCAGGGAAATTCACCCCTCCACTTT. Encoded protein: CASSLGQGNSPLHF.

CDR3 DNA: TGCGCCAGCAGCTCGGGAGAGACCCAGTACTTC. Its translation is CASSSGETQYF. The V and J genes are TRBV5-1 and TRBJ2-5; D is ambiguous. Germline CDR1 reads SGHRS; CDR2 reads YFSETQ. This CDR3 spans 11 amino acids. The ends were cut back, 3 bases at V and 4 bases at J, with 4 bases in the middle.

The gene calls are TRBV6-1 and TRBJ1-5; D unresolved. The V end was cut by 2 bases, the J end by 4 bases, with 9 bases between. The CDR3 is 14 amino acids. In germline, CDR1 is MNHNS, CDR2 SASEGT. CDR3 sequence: CASSERAGNQPQHF. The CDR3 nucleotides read TGTGCCAGCAGTGAAAGGGCAGGAAATCAGCCCCAGCATTTT.

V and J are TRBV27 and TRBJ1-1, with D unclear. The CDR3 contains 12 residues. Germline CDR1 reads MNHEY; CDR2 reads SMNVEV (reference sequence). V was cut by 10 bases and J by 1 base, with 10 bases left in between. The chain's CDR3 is CAIETRNTEAFF. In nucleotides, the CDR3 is TGTGCCATCGAGACACGGAACACTGAAGCTTTCTTT.

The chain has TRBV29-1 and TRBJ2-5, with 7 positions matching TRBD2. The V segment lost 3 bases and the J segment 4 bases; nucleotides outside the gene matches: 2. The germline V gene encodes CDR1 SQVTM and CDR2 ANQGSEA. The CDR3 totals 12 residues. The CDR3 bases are TGCAGCGTTGAGGGGGGGAGAGAGACCCAGTACTTC. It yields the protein CSVEGGRETQYF.

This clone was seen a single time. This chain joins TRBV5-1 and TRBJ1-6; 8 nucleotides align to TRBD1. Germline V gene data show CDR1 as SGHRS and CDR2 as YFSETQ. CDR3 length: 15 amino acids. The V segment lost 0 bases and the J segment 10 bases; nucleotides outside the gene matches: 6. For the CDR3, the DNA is TGCGCCAGCAGCTTGGAGGGACAGGCGGGCTCACCCCTCCACTTT. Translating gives CASSLEGQAGSPLHF.

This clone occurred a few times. CDR3 loop: CASSLAGGTNYGYTF. The CDR3 nucleotides read TGTGCCAGCAGCTTAGCGGGGGGGACAAACTATGGCTACACCTTC. The chain uses TRBV7-8 and TRBJ1-2, with a tentative D call TRBD1 (6 bases). Deletions cut 0 bases from V and 2 bases from J, with 10 bases between. From germline, CDR1 is SGHVS and CDR2 FQNEAQ. The CDR3 extends over 15 amino acids.

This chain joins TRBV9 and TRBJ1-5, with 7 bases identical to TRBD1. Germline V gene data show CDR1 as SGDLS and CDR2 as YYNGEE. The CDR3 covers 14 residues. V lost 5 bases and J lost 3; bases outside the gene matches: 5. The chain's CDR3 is CASSFRGFNQPQHF. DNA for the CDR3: TGTGCCAGCAGTTTCAGGGGGTTCAATCAGCCCCAGCATTTT.

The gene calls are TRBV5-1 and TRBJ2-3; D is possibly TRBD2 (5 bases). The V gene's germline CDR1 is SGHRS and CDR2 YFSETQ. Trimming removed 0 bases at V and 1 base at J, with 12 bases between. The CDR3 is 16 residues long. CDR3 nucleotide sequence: TGCGCCAGCAGCTTGGGAGCGGCGGGCGGCACAGATACGCAGTATTTT. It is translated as CASSLGAAGGTDTQYF.

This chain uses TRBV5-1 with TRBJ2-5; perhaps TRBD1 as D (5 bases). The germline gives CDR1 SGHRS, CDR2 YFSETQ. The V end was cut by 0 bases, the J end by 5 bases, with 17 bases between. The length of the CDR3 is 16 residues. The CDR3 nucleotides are TGCGCCAGCAGCTTGGGAACAGGAATGGGTGGGGAGACCCAGTACTTC. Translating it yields CASSLGTGMGGETQYF. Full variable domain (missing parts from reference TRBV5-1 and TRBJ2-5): KAGVTQTPRYLIKTRGQQVTLSCSPISGHRSVSWYQQTPGQGLQFLFEYFSETQRNKGNFPGRFSGRQFSNSRSEMNVSTLELGDSALYLCASSLGTGMGGETQYFGPGTRLLVL.

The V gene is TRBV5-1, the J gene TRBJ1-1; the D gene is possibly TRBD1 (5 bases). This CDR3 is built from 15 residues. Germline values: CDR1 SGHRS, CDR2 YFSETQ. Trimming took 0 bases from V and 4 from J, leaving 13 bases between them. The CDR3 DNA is TGCGCCAGCAGCTTGGGTGGGGGAGCTTCCACTGAAGCTTTCTTT. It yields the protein CASSLGGGASTEAFF.

The CDR3 DNA is TGTGCCAGCAGCTACTCCGGGACAGAGAACACTGAAGCTTTCTTT. Translating gives CASSYSGTENTEAFF. The rearrangement uses TRBV9 and TRBJ1-1; 7 bases match TRBD1. CDR1 SGDLS and CDR2 YYNGEE come from the germline V gene. This CDR3 has 15 amino acids. With V trimmed by 4 bases and J by 1 base, 7 bases remained unmatched.

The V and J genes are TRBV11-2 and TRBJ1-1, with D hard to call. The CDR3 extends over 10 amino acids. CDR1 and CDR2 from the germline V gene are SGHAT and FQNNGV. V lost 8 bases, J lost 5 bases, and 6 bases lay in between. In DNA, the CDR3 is TGTGCCAGCGGGGAGACTGAAGCTTTCTTT. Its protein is CASGETEAFF.

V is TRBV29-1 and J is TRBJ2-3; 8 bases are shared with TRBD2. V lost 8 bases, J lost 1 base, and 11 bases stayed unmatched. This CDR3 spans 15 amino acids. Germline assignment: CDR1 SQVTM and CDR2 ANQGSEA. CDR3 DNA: TGCAGCTCACGGGGGGGGATTTTGCGCACAGATACGCAGTATTTT. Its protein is CSSRGGILRTDTQYF.

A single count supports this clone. Here the CDR3 DNA reads TGCGCCAGCAGCTTGGGGCAGACCATTGGCGAAGCTTTCTTT. Translation: CASSLGQTIGEAFF. The V gene is TRBV5-1, the J gene TRBJ1-1; D call uncertain. Trimming removed 0 bases from V and 8 bases from J, with 14 bases in between. This CDR3 comprises 14 residues. The germline gives CDR1 SGHRS, CDR2 YFSETQ.

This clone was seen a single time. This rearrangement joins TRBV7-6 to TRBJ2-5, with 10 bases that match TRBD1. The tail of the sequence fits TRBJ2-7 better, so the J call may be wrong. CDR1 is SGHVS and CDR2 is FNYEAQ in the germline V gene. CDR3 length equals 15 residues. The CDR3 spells CASSLSSGTGDEQYF. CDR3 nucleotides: TGTGCCAGCAGCCTATCCTCCGGGACAGGGGACGAGCAGTACTTC.

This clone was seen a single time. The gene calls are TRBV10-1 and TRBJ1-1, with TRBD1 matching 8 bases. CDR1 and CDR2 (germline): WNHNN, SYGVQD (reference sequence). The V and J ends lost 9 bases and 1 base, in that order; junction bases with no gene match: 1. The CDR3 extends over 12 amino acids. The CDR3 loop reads CARGQGNTEAFF. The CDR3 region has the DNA TGCGCCAGAGGACAGGGGAACACTGAAGCTTTCTTT.

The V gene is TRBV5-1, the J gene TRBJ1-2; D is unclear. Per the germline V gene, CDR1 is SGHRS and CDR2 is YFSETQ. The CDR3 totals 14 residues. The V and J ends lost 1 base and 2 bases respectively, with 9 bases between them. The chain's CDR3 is CASSLWAENYGYTF. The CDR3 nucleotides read TGCGCCAGCAGCTTGTGGGCAGAGAACTATGGCTACACCTTC.

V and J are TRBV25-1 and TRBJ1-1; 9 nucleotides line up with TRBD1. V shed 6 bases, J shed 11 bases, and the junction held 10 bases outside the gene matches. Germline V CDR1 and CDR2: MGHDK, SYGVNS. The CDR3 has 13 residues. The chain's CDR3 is CASSPGQGFFAFF. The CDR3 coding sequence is TGTGCCAGCAGCCCGGGACAGGGCTTTTTCGCTTTCTTT.

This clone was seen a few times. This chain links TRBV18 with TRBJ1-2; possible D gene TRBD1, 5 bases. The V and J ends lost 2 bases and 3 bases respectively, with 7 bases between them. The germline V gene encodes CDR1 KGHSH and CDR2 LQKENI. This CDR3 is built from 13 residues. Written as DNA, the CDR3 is TGTGCCAGCTCACCAATAGGGGACTATGGCTACACCTTC. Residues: CASSPIGDYGYTF.

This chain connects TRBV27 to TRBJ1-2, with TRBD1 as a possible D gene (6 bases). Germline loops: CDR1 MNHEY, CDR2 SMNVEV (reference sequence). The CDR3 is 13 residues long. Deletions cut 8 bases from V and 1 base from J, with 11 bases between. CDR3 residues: CASSLQGNYGYTF. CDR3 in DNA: TGTGCCAGCTCCTTACAGGGTAACTATGGCTACACCTTC.

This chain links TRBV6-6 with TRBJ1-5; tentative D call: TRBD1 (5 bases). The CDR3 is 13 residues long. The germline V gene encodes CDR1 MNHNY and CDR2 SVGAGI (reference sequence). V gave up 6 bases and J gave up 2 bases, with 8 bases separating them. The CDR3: CASREGRNQPQHF. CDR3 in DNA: TGTGCCAGCAGAGAGGGGCGCAATCAGCCCCAGCATTTT.

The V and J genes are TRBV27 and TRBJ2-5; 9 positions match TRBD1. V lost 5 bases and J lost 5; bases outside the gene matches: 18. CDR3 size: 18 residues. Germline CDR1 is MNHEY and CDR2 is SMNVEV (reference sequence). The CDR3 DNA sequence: TGTGCCAGCAGTCCCTTCAGGGACAGGGTCCCCGGTGGGGAGACCCAGTACTTC. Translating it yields CASSPFRDRVPGGETQYF.

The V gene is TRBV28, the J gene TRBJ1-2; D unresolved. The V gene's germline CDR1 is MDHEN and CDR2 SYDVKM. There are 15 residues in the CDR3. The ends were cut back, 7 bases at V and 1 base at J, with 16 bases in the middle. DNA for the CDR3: TGTGCCAGCACCCTACCGCGGATCGGTAACTATGGCTACACCTTC. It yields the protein CASTLPRIGNYGYTF.

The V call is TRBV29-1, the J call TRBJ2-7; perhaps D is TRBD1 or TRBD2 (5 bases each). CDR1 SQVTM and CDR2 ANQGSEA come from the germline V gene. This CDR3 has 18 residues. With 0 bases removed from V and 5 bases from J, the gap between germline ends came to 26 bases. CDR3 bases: TGCAGCGTTGAAGATCTTAGGGAGACAGTGGAGCTCTGCCACGAGCAGTACTTC. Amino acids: CSVEDLRETVELCHEQYF.

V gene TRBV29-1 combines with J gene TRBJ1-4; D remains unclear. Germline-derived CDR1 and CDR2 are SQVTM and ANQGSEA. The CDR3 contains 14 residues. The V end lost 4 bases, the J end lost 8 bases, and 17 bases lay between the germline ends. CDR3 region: CSVGGSGTGEKLFF. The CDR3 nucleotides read TGCAGCGTTGGTGGGTCGGGAACGGGAGAAAAACTGTTTTTT.

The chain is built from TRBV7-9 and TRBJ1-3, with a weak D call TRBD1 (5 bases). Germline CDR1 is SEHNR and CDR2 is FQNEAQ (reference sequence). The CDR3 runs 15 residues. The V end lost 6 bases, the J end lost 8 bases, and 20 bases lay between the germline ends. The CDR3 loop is CASSRVGTTVDTIYF. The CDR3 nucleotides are TGTGCCAGCAGTCGCGTGGGGACGACGGTGGACACCATATATTTT.

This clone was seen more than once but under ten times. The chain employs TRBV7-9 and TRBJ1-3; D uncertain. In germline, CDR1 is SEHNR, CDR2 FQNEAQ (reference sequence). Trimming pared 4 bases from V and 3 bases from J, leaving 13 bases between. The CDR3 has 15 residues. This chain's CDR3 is CASSWQYLHGNTIYF. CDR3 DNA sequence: TGTGCCAGCAGCTGGCAATATCTTCATGGAAACACCATATATTTT.

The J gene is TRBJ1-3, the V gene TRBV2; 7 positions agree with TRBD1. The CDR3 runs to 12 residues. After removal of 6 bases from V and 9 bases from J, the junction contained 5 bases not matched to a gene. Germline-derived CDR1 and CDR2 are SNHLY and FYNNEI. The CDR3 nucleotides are TGTGCCAGCAGCACAGGGGCTGCCACCATATATTTT. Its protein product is CASSTGAATIYF.